What follows is one T cell receptor (beta chain) and its context. This clone has at least ten counts. Its target antigen remains unknown. One end of the junction fails to match germline, which may point to a read error. This record comes from a study of metastatic and nonmetastatic thyroid tumors (dated by TCRdb to 2018 to 2021). Concerning the study at large: For patients with malignant and with benign thyroid disease, the researchers compared repertoires between peripheral blood samples and tumor or nodule tissue samples.

What the research found in general, with its limitations: In both blood and tumor samples, TCR beta diversity was reported to be significantly higher in malignant tumors than in benign nodules.

No patient had received any treatment before thyroid surgery. Using T-cell receptor beta sequencing, the study looked back at clinical samples from patients collected from about 2011 to 2018. The method behind the library was PCR. The sample was run on an Illumina HiSeq 4000. High-throughput sequencing was used to profile the TCR beta-chain CDR3 region of each patient. The study's own analysis went as follows. Drawing on CDR3 differences between clinicopathological groups, the researchers built a classifier meant to tell apart patients with distant-metastatic papillary thyroid cancer. The Shannon index was used to measure repertoire diversity, and the Morisita-Horn index was used to measure how similar tumor and blood repertoires were. TCRdb reran the public reads through fastp at Q25 and MiXCR, keeping productive beta chains. These V and J calls derive from TCRdb rather than the authors' analysis. This sample comprises around 27,000 clones, around a quarter of them detected only once. Of the sample, 2.4% falls within the top ten clones.

The clonotype originates from a female donor with papillary thyroid cancer or a benign thyroid nodule (not recorded which). Some clones in this sample may be carry-over from other donors' samples. Material for sequencing was blood.

The DNA sequence is TGTGCCAGCACCTCCGGGTATGACTACACCTTC. Its protein reads: CASTSGYDYTF. The chain is made from TRBV11-3 and TRBJ1-2; the D gene cannot be resolved reliably. Taken from the germline V gene, the CDR1 and CDR2 loops are SGHNT and YENEEA. The CDR3 runs 11 amino acids, cysteine and phenylalanine included. Of the read, only the CDR3 DNA is kept; its 33 bases are in frame from base 1.